These T cell receptor beta chains were read from a single sample in a study of blood T cells in healthy people across ages. TCRdb reprocessed the 5' RACE reads via MiXCR and lists one record per CDR3 protein. The sample has about 580,000 distinct CDR3 sequences, 45% to 55% seen once. Input material: blood. These receptors came from an older man in good health. CDR3s include the opening cysteine and the closing phenylalanine or tryptophan. Fields, in order: clone size, J gene, D gene, V gene, CDR3 DNA, CDR3 protein. The D gene is left open where the match is weak. Clone size is stated in some rows and not others, as once, few, many or a class when expanded.

abundance: few
j_gene: TRBJ1-2
d_gene: .
v_gene: TRBV11-1
CDR3nt: TGTGCCAGCAGTCGATATGGACAGCCTGCAGATGTCGGCTACACCTTC
CDR3aa: CASSRYGQPADVGYTF

abundance: few
j_gene: TRBJ2-7
d_gene: .
v_gene: TRBV7-2
CDR3nt: TGTGCCAGCAGCCCCCCCCCGGGACTCCAGTACTTC
CDR3aa: CASSPPPGLQYF

abundance: .
j_gene: TRBJ2-3
d_gene: TRBD2
v_gene: TRBV4-1
CDR3nt: TGCGCCAGCAGCCAAGATCAGCTAGCGGCCACAGATACGCAGTATTTT
CDR3aa: CASSQDQLAATDTQYF

abundance: .
j_gene: TRBJ2-3
d_gene: TRBD2
v_gene: TRBV18
CDR3nt: TGTGCCAGCTCACCACGGGAGGGGAGCACAGATACGCAGTATTTT
CDR3aa: CASSPREGSTDTQYF

abundance: few
j_gene: TRBJ2-7
d_gene: TRBD2
v_gene: TRBV6-5
CDR3nt: TGTGCCAGCAGTGACGTAGCGGGAGCACCCTACGAGCAGTACTTC
CDR3aa: CASSDVAGAPYEQYF

abundance: .
j_gene: TRBJ2-1
d_gene: .
v_gene: TRBV20-1
CDR3nt: TGCAGTGCTAGCCATAGGAGTGAGCAGTTCTTC
CDR3aa: CSASHRSEQFF

abundance: .
j_gene: TRBJ2-7
d_gene: .
v_gene: TRBV4-1
CDR3nt: TGCGCCAGCAGCCACCCGGGACATCTCTCCTACGAGCAGTACTTC
CDR3aa: CASSHPGHLSYEQYF

abundance: many
j_gene: TRBJ2-7
d_gene: TRBD1
v_gene: TRBV6-6
CDR3nt: TGTGCCAGCCGCTGGACAGGGTACGAGCAGTACTTC
CDR3aa: CASRWTGYEQYF

abundance: few
j_gene: TRBJ2-7
d_gene: .
v_gene: TRBV27
CDR3nt: TGTGCCAGCAGTTTTCGGGAAGGGGTAAACGAGCAGTACTTC
CDR3aa: CASSFREGVNEQYF

abundance: .
j_gene: TRBJ2-3
d_gene: .
v_gene: TRBV9
CDR3nt: TGTGCCAGCAGCGTAGCTTCGAATCCCGGGACTAGCACAGATACGCAGTATTTT
CDR3aa: CASSVASNPGTSTDTQYF

abundance: .
j_gene: TRBJ2-1
d_gene: .
v_gene: TRBV21-1
CDR3nt: TGTGCCAGCAGCAAAAGTGGTTTCGGTGAGCAGTTCTTC
CDR3aa: CASSKSGFGEQFF

abundance: many
j_gene: TRBJ1-1
d_gene: .
v_gene: TRBV7-9
CDR3nt: TGTGCCAGCAGCTTAACAGCGAACACTGAAGCTTTCTTT
CDR3aa: CASSLTANTEAFF

abundance: few
j_gene: TRBJ2-7
d_gene: .
v_gene: TRBV9
CDR3nt: TGTGCCAGCAGCCCGGGGGGACACCTCGAGGGAGAGCAGTACTTC
CDR3aa: CASSPGGHLEGEQYF

abundance: .
j_gene: TRBJ2-1
d_gene: TRBD2
v_gene: TRBV29-1
CDR3nt: TGCAGCGTAGGACTAGCCGACAATGAGCGGTTCTTC
CDR3aa: CSVGLADNERFF

abundance: .
j_gene: TRBJ1-2
d_gene: .
v_gene: TRBV20-1
CDR3nt: TGCAGTGCTAGGCAGGGATTCTATGGCTACACCTTC
CDR3aa: CSARQGFYGYTF

abundance: few
j_gene: TRBJ2-7
d_gene: TRBD2
v_gene: TRBV7-2
CDR3nt: TGTGCCAGCAGCGTCTCTAGCGGGAGGTCCGCCGAGCAGTACTTC
CDR3aa: CASSVSSGRSAEQYF

abundance: .
j_gene: TRBJ2-1
d_gene: .
v_gene: TRBV9
CDR3nt: TGTGCCAGCAAAACAAGGAGCGGCTCCTACAATGAGCAGTTCTTC
CDR3aa: CASKTRSGSYNEQFF

abundance: .
j_gene: TRBJ1-3
d_gene: .
v_gene: TRBV25-1
CDR3nt: TGTGCCAGCAGTGGGACCGTAACAACTGGAAACACCATATATTTT
CDR3aa: CASSGTVTTGNTIYF

abundance: .
j_gene: TRBJ2-1
d_gene: TRBD2
v_gene: TRBV2
CDR3nt: TGTGCCAGCAGTGAGGCACTAGCGGGGGGGGGTGAGCAGTTCTTC
CDR3aa: CASSEALAGGGEQFF

abundance: .
j_gene: TRBJ2-1
d_gene: .
v_gene: TRBV30
CDR3nt: TGTGCCTGGAAGGGCGACAGCTACAATGAGCAGTTCTTC
CDR3aa: CAWKGDSYNEQFF

abundance: .
j_gene: TRBJ2-7
d_gene: .
v_gene: TRBV5-1
CDR3nt: TGCGCCAGCAGCCCAGGTGGGACGACCTCCTACGAGCAGTACTTC
CDR3aa: CASSPGGTTSYEQYF

abundance: .
j_gene: TRBJ2-5
d_gene: TRBD1
v_gene: TRBV20-1
CDR3nt: TGCAGTGGACAGGGGATACAAGAGGCCCAGTACTTC
CDR3aa: CSGQGIQEAQYF

abundance: .
j_gene: TRBJ2-5
d_gene: .
v_gene: TRBV20-1
CDR3nt: TGCAGTGCTAGATGGCTAGCGGACAGGTACCAAGAGACCCAGTACTTC
CDR3aa: CSARWLADRYQETQYF

abundance: .
j_gene: TRBJ2-3
d_gene: .
v_gene: TRBV29-1
CDR3nt: TGCAGCGTTGAATGGCCCGAAAGCACAGATACGCAGTATTTT
CDR3aa: CSVEWPESTDTQYF

abundance: .
j_gene: TRBJ1-1
d_gene: TRBD1
v_gene: TRBV7-2
CDR3nt: TGTGCCAGCAGCTTAGGGGGACAGGCAGTCACTGAAGCTTTCTTT
CDR3aa: CASSLGGQAVTEAFF

abundance: .
j_gene: TRBJ1-2
d_gene: TRBD1
v_gene: TRBV6-6
CDR3nt: TGTGCCAGCATCAGACAGGGGGAAGGCTACACCTTC
CDR3aa: CASIRQGEGYTF

abundance: .
j_gene: TRBJ1-5
d_gene: .
v_gene: TRBV10-3
CDR3nt: TGTGCCATCAGGGGGGGGGGCAATCAGCCCCAGCATTTT
CDR3aa: CAIRGGGNQPQHF

abundance: .
j_gene: TRBJ2-2
d_gene: .
v_gene: TRBV4-1
CDR3nt: TGCGCCAGCAGCCAAGATCATCGCCCCGGCGGGGAGCTGTTTTTT
CDR3aa: CASSQDHRPGGELFF

abundance: few
j_gene: TRBJ2-3
d_gene: TRBD1
v_gene: TRBV5-1
CDR3nt: TGCGCCAGCAGCTCTAAACAGGGGGCGATCCTCACAGATACGCAGTATTTT
CDR3aa: CASSSKQGAILTDTQYF

abundance: .
j_gene: TRBJ2-1
d_gene: .
v_gene: TRBV11-2
CDR3nt: TGTGCCAGCAGCTTCGCGGGTGGGGGCTGGAATGAGCAGTTCTTC
CDR3aa: CASSFAGGGWNEQFF

abundance: few
j_gene: TRBJ2-1
d_gene: TRBD2
v_gene: TRBV7-2
CDR3nt: TGTGCCAGCAGCTCGTTAGCGGGAGCCCCCAATGAGCAGTTCTTC
CDR3aa: CASSSLAGAPNEQFF

abundance: .
j_gene: TRBJ2-3
d_gene: TRBD1
v_gene: TRBV10-3
CDR3nt: TGTGCCATCAGTGGGGGACAGACTAGCACAGATACGCAGTATTTT
CDR3aa: CAISGGQTSTDTQYF

abundance: .
j_gene: TRBJ1-1
d_gene: .
v_gene: TRBV3-1
CDR3nt: TGTGCCAGCAGCCAAGCCACGTTAGGGAACACTGAAGCTTTCTTT
CDR3aa: CASSQATLGNTEAFF

abundance: few
j_gene: TRBJ1-6
d_gene: .
v_gene: TRBV21-1
CDR3nt: TGTGCCAGCAGCGAAGAGGACAGGTGGGCCCTCCACTTT
CDR3aa: CASSEEDRWALHF

abundance: .
j_gene: TRBJ2-6
d_gene: .
v_gene: TRBV6-4
CDR3nt: TGTGCCAGCAGTCTCGGGACGGGCTCTGGGGCCAACGTCCTGACTTTC
CDR3aa: CASSLGTGSGANVLTF

abundance: .
j_gene: TRBJ2-3
d_gene: .
v_gene: TRBV9
CDR3nt: TGTGCCAGCAGCCCGTTCGAGCGAGCGGTGAGTGGAGATACGCAGTATTTT
CDR3aa: CASSPFERAVSGDTQYF

abundance: .
j_gene: TRBJ1-1
d_gene: .
v_gene: TRBV20-1
CDR3nt: TGCAGTGCTAGGGGGGGGGGAGGGGACGGTGAAGCTTTCTTT
CDR3aa: CSARGGGGDGEAFF

abundance: few
j_gene: TRBJ2-7
d_gene: .
v_gene: TRBV5-8
CDR3nt: TGTGCCAGCAGCTTTTCGGGGGGGACAGGACCGTTTGACTACGAGCAGTACTTC
CDR3aa: CASSFSGGTGPFDYEQYF